The clone carrying this TCR beta chain was found a few times. This specimen comes from a study of response to subunit inactivated influenza vaccine. TCRdb processed the RT-PCR reads anew with MiXCR; each CDR3 protein has one entry. The repertoire holds approximately 700,000 distinct CDR3 sequences, with roughly 13% as singletons. This CDR3 contains 14 residues. Germline V gene data show CDR1 as SGHKS and CDR2 as YYEKEE (reference sequence). V trimming: 4 bases; J trimming: 2 bases; junction bases outside the gene matches: 5. This clonotype was sampled from a man aged 50 to 60 who received an inactivated influenza vaccine. The chain couples TRBV5-5 to TRBJ2-5, with 7 bases lining up with TRBD2. This specimen consisted of PBMCs from blood, obtained roughly 15 days before vaccination. The CDR3 spells CASSVGGIQETQYF. CDR3 nucleotide sequence: TGTGCCAGCAGCGTCGGGGGGATACAAGAGACCCAGTACTTC.